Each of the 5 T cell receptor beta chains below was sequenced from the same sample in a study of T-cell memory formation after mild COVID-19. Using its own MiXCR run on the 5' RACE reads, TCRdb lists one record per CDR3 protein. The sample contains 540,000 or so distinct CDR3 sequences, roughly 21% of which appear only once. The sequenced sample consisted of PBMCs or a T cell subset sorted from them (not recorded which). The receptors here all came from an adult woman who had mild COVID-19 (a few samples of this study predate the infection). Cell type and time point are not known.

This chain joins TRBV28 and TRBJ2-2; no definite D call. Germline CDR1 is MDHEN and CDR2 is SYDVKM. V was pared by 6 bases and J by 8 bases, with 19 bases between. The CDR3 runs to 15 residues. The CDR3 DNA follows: TGTGCCAGCAGCCTCAGAGTCCGATGGTCTGGGGAGCTGTTTTTT. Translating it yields CASSLRVRWSGELFF.

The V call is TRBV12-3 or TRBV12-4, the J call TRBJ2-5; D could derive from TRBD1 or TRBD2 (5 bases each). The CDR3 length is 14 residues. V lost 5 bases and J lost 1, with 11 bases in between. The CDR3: CASSRGTTQETQYF. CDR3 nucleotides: TGTGCCAGCAGTCGTGGGACGACCCAAGAGACCCAGTACTTC.

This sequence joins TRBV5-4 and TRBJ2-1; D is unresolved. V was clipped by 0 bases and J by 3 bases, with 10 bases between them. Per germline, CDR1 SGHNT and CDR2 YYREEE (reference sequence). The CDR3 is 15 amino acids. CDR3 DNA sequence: TGTGCCAGCAGCTTGGCGTGGAGAAGCTACAATGAGCAGTTCTTC. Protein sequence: CASSLAWRSYNEQFF.

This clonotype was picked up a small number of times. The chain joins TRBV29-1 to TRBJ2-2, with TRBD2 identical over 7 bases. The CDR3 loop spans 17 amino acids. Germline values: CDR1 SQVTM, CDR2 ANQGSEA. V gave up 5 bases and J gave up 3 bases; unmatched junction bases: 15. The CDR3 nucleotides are TGCAGCGTTTTGTGGACTAGTCGCCCTGAGGACACCGGGGAGCTGTTTTTT. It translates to CSVLWTSRPEDTGELFF.

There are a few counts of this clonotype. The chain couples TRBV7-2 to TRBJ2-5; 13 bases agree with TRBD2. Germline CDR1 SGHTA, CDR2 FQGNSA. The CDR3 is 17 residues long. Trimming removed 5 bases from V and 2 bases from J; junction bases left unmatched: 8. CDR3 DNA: TGTGCCAGCAGCGAACTAGCGGGGGGGCGATATCAAGAGACCCAGTACTTC. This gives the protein CASSELAGGRYQETQYF.